This entry lists 29 T cell receptor beta chains sequenced from one sample in a study of cytomegalovirus exposure and HLA in healthy donors. PCR amplification relied on 60 Vbeta primers (plus 13 Jbeta primers). The method was immunoSEQ multiplex PCR; TCRdb's version includes in-frame clones alone and lacks a portion of them. Of around 19,000 clones in the sample, more than 80% were seen once. The sample consisted of PBMCs. Every receptor here comes from a human donor in good health.

This sequence joins TRBV7-9 and TRBJ2-2, with a weak D call TRBD2 (5 bases). V was clipped by 0 bases and J by 11 bases, with 13 bases between them. Per the germline V gene, CDR1 is SEHNR and CDR2 is FQNEAQ (reference sequence). There are 14 residues in the CDR3. Written as DNA, the CDR3 is TGTGCCAGCAGCTTAGCGCGAGGGTCCGTAGAGCTGTTTTTT. This gives the protein CASSLARGSVELFF.

This sequence joins TRBV7-2 and TRBJ2-5; the match to TRBD2 covers 9 bases. The J call may be mistaken, given a closer DNA end match to TRBJ2-7. This CDR3 has 14 amino acids. CDR1 and CDR2 from the germline V gene are SGHTA and FQGNSA. As DNA, the CDR3 is TGTGCCAGCAGCGGGAGCGGGGGGCCCGTCGAGCAGTACTTC. Residues: CASSGSGGPVEQYF.

The chain couples TRBV6-5 to TRBJ2-3; D is unclear. The CDR3 sequence is 12 residues long. Per germline, CDR1 MNHEY and CDR2 SVGAGI. Trimming shortened V by 6 bases and J by 5 bases, and 9 bases separated the two germline ends. In nucleotides, the CDR3 is TGTGCCAGCAGCCCCTCGTTAGATACGCAGTATTTT. Its translation: CASSPSLDTQYF.

This chain uses TRBV28 with TRBJ2-1; 13 nucleotides align to TRBD2. The CDR3 is 18 residues long. Germline values: CDR1 MDHEN, CDR2 SYDVKM. Trimming cost V 2 bases and J 7 bases; bases outside gene matches: 11. CDR3 residues: CASSLGLAGAGRGNEQFF. DNA of the CDR3: TGTGCCAGCAGTTTAGGACTAGCGGGAGCCGGCCGGGGGAATGAGCAGTTCTTC.

The gene calls are TRBV6-6 and TRBJ2-7; 9 positions match TRBD1. V was pared by 6 bases and J by 2 bases, with 5 bases of the junction left unmatched. Germline V CDR1 and CDR2: MNHNY, SVGAGI (reference sequence). This CDR3 has 14 residues. CDR3 region: CASRPGTGTYEQYF. CDR3 coding DNA: TGTGCCAGCAGACCCGGGACAGGGACCTACGAGCAGTACTTC.

V and J are TRBV6-1 and TRBJ1-2; perhaps TRBD1 as D (6 bases). The CDR3 runs to 14 residues. CDR1 and CDR2 (germline): MNHNS, SASEGT. The germline V and J ends were trimmed by 1 base and 7 bases, with 13 bases remaining between them. This chain's CDR3 is CASSEVTGLGGYTF. Here the CDR3 DNA reads TGTGCCAGCAGTGAAGTTACAGGGTTGGGTGGCTACACCTTC.

The rearrangement joins TRBV9 to TRBJ1-3, with 9 nucleotides matching TRBD1. The CDR3 has 17 amino acids. The germline gives CDR1 SGDLS, CDR2 YYNGEE. V was pared by 4 bases and J by 0 bases, with 8 bases of the junction left unmatched. The CDR3 DNA follows: TGTGCCAGCAGCCTGTGGGACAGGGCTTCCTCTGGAAACACCATATATTTT. Translated: CASSLWDRASSGNTIYF.

This clone appeared a few times. The genes are TRBV5-4 and TRBJ1-1, with D possibly matching TRBD1 (6 bases). The V and J ends lost 3 bases and 2 bases respectively, with 8 bases between them. Germline loops: CDR1 SGHNT, CDR2 YYREEE (reference sequence). This CDR3 is built from 13 residues. CDR3: CASSSRGNTEAFF. The CDR3 nucleotides read TGTGCCAGCAGCTCCAGGGGTAACACTGAAGCTTTCTTT. The variable domain in full, completed from reference TRBV5-4 and TRBJ1-1, reads ETGVTQSPTHLIKTRGQQVTLRCSSQSGHNTVSWYQQALGQGPQFIFQYYREEENGRGNFPPRFSGLQFPNYSSELNVNALELDDSALYLCASSSRGNTEAFFGQGTRLTVV.

The V and J genes are TRBV6-4 and TRBJ2-2, with TRBD2 matching 7 bases. The CDR3 sequence is 13 residues long. Trimming at V came to 4 bases and at J to 4 bases, leaving 0 bases not matched to a gene. Germline V CDR1 and CDR2: MRHNA, SNTAGT. The CDR3 loop is CASSGGSTGELFF. In nucleotides, the CDR3 is TGTGCCAGCAGTGGCGGGAGCACCGGGGAGCTGTTTTTT.

J is TRBJ2-7 and V is TRBV5-1; the D gene is possibly TRBD2 (6 bases). V lost 4 bases and J lost 0, with 8 bases in between. CDR3 length equals 13 residues. Germline loops: CDR1 SGHRS, CDR2 YFSETQ. CDR3 bases: TGCGCCAGCAGCACGGGAGACTCCTACGAGCAGTACTTC. Its protein product is CASSTGDSYEQYF. The full variable domain, rest sourced from reference TRBV5-1 and TRBJ2-7, is KAGVTQTPRYLIKTRGQQVTLSCSPISGHRSVSWYQQTPGQGLQFLFEYFSETQRNKGNFPGRFSGRQFSNSRSEMNVSTLELGDSALYLCASSTGDSYEQYFGPGTRLTVT.

This clone has only one observation. The genes are TRBV11-2 and TRBJ2-2; 9 bases align to TRBD2. This CDR3 has 16 residues. V shed 5 bases and J 1 base; nucleotides not matched to a gene: 5. Germline CDR1 reads SGHAT; CDR2 reads FQNNGV. CDR3 protein: CASSHRLAENTGELFF. The CDR3 nucleotides are TGTGCCAGCAGCCATCGACTAGCGGAGAACACCGGGGAGCTGTTTTTT.

This sequence joins TRBV7-8 and TRBJ1-5, with 8 bases aligning to TRBD1. Losses at the gene ends were 5 bases for V and 7 bases for J; bases not matched to a gene: 7. Per the germline V gene, CDR1 is SGHVS and CDR2 is FQNEAQ. CDR3 length equals 14 residues. CDR3 protein: CASSPGGAKQPQHF. CDR3 bases: TGTGCCAGCAGCCCAGGGGGCGCGAAACAGCCCCAGCATTTT. Full variable domain (missing parts from reference TRBV7-8 and TRBJ1-5): GAGVSQSPRYKVAKRGQDVALRCDPISGHVSLFWYQQALGQGPEFLTYFQNEAQLDKSGLPSDRFFAERPEGSVSTLKIQRTQQEDSAVYLCASSPGGAKQPQHFGDGTRLSIL.

V gene TRBV18 combines with J gene TRBJ2-7; possible D gene TRBD2, 7 bases. Germline assignment: CDR1 KGHSH and CDR2 LQKENI. This CDR3 has 13 amino acids. V was pared by 8 bases and J by 1 base, with 12 bases between. The CDR3 DNA reads TGTGCCAGCAGGGAGGGGGGGTCCTACGAGCAGTACTTC. Its translation is CASREGGSYEQYF.

The chain recombines TRBV5-4 with TRBJ1-2, with D perhaps matching TRBD1 (6 bases). Trimming took off 6 bases at V and 2 bases at J, with 17 bases between the two ends. The V gene's germline CDR1 is SGHNT and CDR2 YYREEE (reference sequence). This CDR3 contains 15 residues. The CDR3 DNA sequence: TGTGCCAGCACCCGGCCAGCCCAGGGGAACTATGGCTACACCTTC. This codes for CASTRPAQGNYGYTF.

This clone appeared a few times. The V and J genes are TRBV19 and TRBJ1-1; D gene uncertain. This CDR3 contains 13 residues. The germline V gene encodes CDR1 LNHDA and CDR2 SQIVND (reference sequence). Trimming shortened V by 4 bases and J by 4 bases, and 10 bases separated the two germline ends. The CDR3 DNA sequence: TGTGCCAGTAGTACCAGACTAGGCACTGAAGCTTTCTTT. Translation gives CASSTRLGTEAFF.

The V call is TRBV11-2, the J call TRBJ1-5, with D unresolved. Trimming took 5 bases from V and 0 from J, leaving 11 bases between them. Germline V gives CDR1 SGHAT, CDR2 FQNNGV. The CDR3 is 15 amino acids. The CDR3 DNA reads as TGTGCCAGCAGCCTGGGCCCTCATAGCAATCAGCCCCAGCATTTT. Protein: CASSLGPHSNQPQHF.

The chain couples TRBV29-1 to TRBJ1-4; 9 bases agree with TRBD1. The germline V gene encodes CDR1 SQVTM and CDR2 ANQGSEA. The CDR3 contains 13 residues. V lost 7 bases, J lost 5 bases, and 5 bases stayed unmatched. CDR3 sequence: CSAKQGANEKLFF. The CDR3 DNA is TGCAGCGCCAAACAGGGGGCAAATGAAAAACTGTTTTTT. Combining the CDR3 with reference TRBV29-1 and TRBJ1-4 gives the whole variable domain SAVISQKPSRDICQRGTSLTIQCQVDSQVTMMFWYRQQPGQSLTLIATANQGSEATYESGFVIDKFPISRPNLTFSTLTVSNMSPEDSSIYLCSAKQGANEKLFFGSGTQLSVL.

The V and J genes are TRBV19 and TRBJ1-1; D gene ambiguous. Trimming left V 9 bases short and J 5 bases short, with 19 bases between. Germline values: CDR1 LNHDA, CDR2 SQIVND (reference sequence). The CDR3 sequence is 14 residues long. DNA of the CDR3: TGTGCCAGAGATCCCAAGGAGGCTCTGACTGAAGCTTTCTTT. Residues: CARDPKEALTEAFF.

The chain uses TRBV5-1 and TRBJ2-3; a weak D match, TRBD2 (6 bases). V lost 1 base and J 5 bases, leaving 11 bases between the germline ends. The CDR3 has 14 amino acids. The V gene's germline CDR1 is SGHRS and CDR2 YFSETQ. The CDR3 DNA is TGCGCCAGCAGCTTGACGGGGGTCAAAGATACGCAGTATTTT. Protein: CASSLTGVKDTQYF.

The J gene is TRBJ1-1, the V gene TRBV6-5; no clear D. The CDR3 is 14 amino acids. Germline assignment: CDR1 MNHEY and CDR2 SVGAGI. V lost 2 bases to trimming and J lost 5 bases, with 12 bases between them. The CDR3 protein is CASSYPTTRTEAFF. CDR3 coding DNA: TGTGCCAGCAGTTACCCCACCACGAGAACTGAAGCTTTCTTT.

The chain combines TRBV7-2 with TRBJ2-6, with 7 bases that match TRBD1. Germline CDR1 is SGHTA and CDR2 is FQGNSA. This CDR3 is 19 amino acids long. V dropped 2 bases and J dropped 0; count of bases not matched to a gene: 10. DNA for the CDR3: TGTGCCAGCAGCTTATTTCTTCCGGGACAGACCTCTGGGGCCAACGTCCTGACTTTC. Residues: CASSLFLPGQTSGANVLTF.

This chain joins TRBV28 and TRBJ1-2; no clear D. Per germline, CDR1 MDHEN and CDR2 SYDVKM. Trimming removed 6 bases at V and 0 bases at J, with 8 bases between. The CDR3 totals 13 residues. The CDR3 DNA sequence: TGTGCCAGCAGAGACGACACTAACTATGGCTACACCTTC. This sequence encodes CASRDDTNYGYTF.

The chain has TRBV5-6 and TRBJ2-3; 11 bases align to TRBD1. From germline, CDR1 is SGHDT and CDR2 YYEEEE. With V trimmed by 4 bases and J by 0 bases, 13 bases remained unmatched. The CDR3 runs to 19 residues. In DNA form, the CDR3 reads TGTGCCAGCAGCGAGGGTGGACAGGGGGCCACCCCTAGCACAGATACGCAGTATTTT. Protein product: CASSEGGQGATPSTDTQYF.

This chain links TRBV18 with TRBJ1-6; 7 bases agree with TRBD1. Germline CDR1 reads KGHSH; CDR2 reads LQKENI. The V and J ends lost 3 bases and 7 bases, in that order; junction bases with no gene match: 12. CDR3 length equals 17 residues. CDR3 loop: CASSPRQGGGINSPLHF. The CDR3 region has the DNA TGTGCCAGCTCACCCAGACAGGGTGGGGGTATCAATTCACCCCTCCACTTT.

The chain combines TRBV30 with TRBJ2-5, with a possible D match to TRBD1 (5 bases). The V gene lost 1 base and the J gene lost 5 bases, with 14 bases spanning the gap. Germline CDR1 GTSNPN, CDR2 SVGIG (reference sequence). CDR3 length equals 14 residues. The CDR3 protein is CAWSGQGLGETQYF. The CDR3 DNA reads as TGTGCCTGGAGTGGGCAGGGTTTAGGGGAGACCCAGTACTTC.

The V call is TRBV5-1, the J call TRBJ2-2; 8 bases fit TRBD1. With 0 bases clipped from V and 6 bases from J, the junction kept 7 bases outside the gene matches. Germline CDR1 reads SGHRS; CDR2 reads YFSETQ. The CDR3 totals 16 residues. Written as DNA, the CDR3 is TGCGCCAGCAGCTTGGTCACAGGGGGGATGGCCGGGGAGCTGTTTTTT. Residues: CASSLVTGGMAGELFF.

This clone has only one observation. The V gene is TRBV7-2, the J gene TRBJ1-2; perhaps TRBD1 as D (5 bases). The V gene lost 2 bases and the J gene lost 1 base, with 5 bases spanning the gap. Germline V gene sequence: CDR1 SGHTA, CDR2 FQGNSA. The length of the CDR3 is 13 residues. The CDR3 spells CASSLRGNYGYTF. DNA of the CDR3: TGTGCCAGCAGCTTAAGGGGTAACTATGGCTACACCTTC.

The rearrangement joins TRBV6-1 to TRBJ1-2; 7 nucleotides align to TRBD1. V lost 4 bases and J lost 3; bases outside the gene matches: 11. This CDR3 is built from 16 residues. Germline V CDR1 and CDR2: MNHNS, SASEGT. The CDR3 sequence: CASSATDTGTDYGYTF. For the CDR3, the DNA is TGTGCCAGCAGTGCCACGGATACCGGGACAGACTATGGCTACACCTTC.

The J gene is TRBJ2-7, the V gene TRBV6-1; possible D gene TRBD2, 5 bases. The CDR3 runs 15 residues. CDR1 MNHNS and CDR2 SASEGT come from the germline V gene. Trimming stripped 2 bases from V and 0 bases from J, with 11 bases between. CDR3 amino acids: CASSELGSASYEQYF. The CDR3 bases are TGTGCCAGCAGTGAATTGGGGAGTGCCTCCTACGAGCAGTACTTC.